The sequence of this T cell receptor beta chain was determined in a study of spatial heterogeneity in lung cancer. Trimming took 6 bases from V and 0 from J; bases not matched to a gene: 11. Germline V gives CDR1 ENHRY, CDR2 SYGVKD. The CDR3 sequence is 18 residues long. Time point in this sample: blood at routine non-recurrence follow-up after resection. One entry per CDR3 protein, called by TCRdb with MiXCR from the 5' RACE reads. The sample carries about 94,000 distinct CDR3 sequences, just under 20% recorded once. This clonotype was obtained from a male donor with early-stage non-small cell lung cancer. The sample in question was PBMCs, obtained at follow-up. The rearrangement uses TRBV10-3 and TRBJ2-3, with 11 bases fitting TRBD2. CDR3 sequence: CAISPQASGGRSTDTQYF. The CDR3 DNA is TGTGCCATCAGCCCCCAGGCTAGCGGGGGGCGAAGCACAGATACGCAGTATTTT.